This T cell receptor (beta chain) was captured in a study of shared clonotypes between healthy human individuals. Study in general: Researchers assigned three CD4 naive, three CD4 memory, two CD8 naive and one CD8 memory plate to each donor. The study, taken as a whole, reports: Sharing across four donors was highest in naive CD4 (roughly 5%) and lowest in memory CD8 (roughly 0.4%).

The CDR3 length is 17 residues. Trimming took off 0 bases at V and 0 bases at J, with 13 bases between the two ends. The germline V gene encodes CDR1 SGHRS and CDR2 YFSETQ. Comment on this clone: As yet, its antigen is unknown.

Repertoires were generated with immunoSEQ multiplex PCR, while TCRdb's copy carries only in-frame clones and drops some. The data show over 1.4 million clones, roughly 97% seen once. The receptor was derived from a man between 25 and 39 years old in good health. The sample consisted of naive CD4+ T cells sorted from blood. The subset here: CD45RA+ positively selected. The rearrangement uses TRBV5-1 and TRBJ2-1; D is perhaps TRBD2 (5 bases). This chain's CDR3 is CASSLARTGSSYNEQFF. In DNA form, the CDR3 reads TGCGCCAGCAGCTTGGCGCGGACGGGGAGCTCCTACAATGAGCAGTTCTTC. The whole variable domain, remainder taken from reference TRBV5-1 and TRBJ2-1, is KAGVTQTPRYLIKTRGQQVTLSCSPISGHRSVSWYQQTPGQGLQFLFEYFSETQRNKGNFPGRFSGRQFSNSRSEMNVSTLELGDSALYLCASSLARTGSSYNEQFFGPGTRLTVL.